The clone carrying this TCR beta chain was detected many times. Primers for the PCR totalled 60 Vbeta and 13 Jbeta. The repertoire was sequenced with immunoSEQ multiplex PCR; TCRdb's copy has only in-frame clones and lacks some. Here the sample spans about 130,000 clones, nearly 10% being singletons. This sample stems from a study of cytomegalovirus exposure and HLA in healthy donors. The CDR3 is 16 amino acids. Trimming shortened V by 3 bases and J by 0 bases, and 12 bases separated the two germline ends. Germline lookup yields CDR1 SGHVS and CDR2 FNYEAQ. Sequencing was done on a sample of PBMCs. This rearrangement joins TRBV7-6 to TRBJ2-1, with TRBD2 as a possible D gene (6 bases). The TCR comes from a man aged 45 to 65 in good health and CMV-seronegative. CDR3 DNA sequence: TGTGCCAGCAGCTTGGTTAGCGGAAGCTCCTACAATGAGCAGTTCTTC. Protein: CASSLVSGSSYNEQFF.